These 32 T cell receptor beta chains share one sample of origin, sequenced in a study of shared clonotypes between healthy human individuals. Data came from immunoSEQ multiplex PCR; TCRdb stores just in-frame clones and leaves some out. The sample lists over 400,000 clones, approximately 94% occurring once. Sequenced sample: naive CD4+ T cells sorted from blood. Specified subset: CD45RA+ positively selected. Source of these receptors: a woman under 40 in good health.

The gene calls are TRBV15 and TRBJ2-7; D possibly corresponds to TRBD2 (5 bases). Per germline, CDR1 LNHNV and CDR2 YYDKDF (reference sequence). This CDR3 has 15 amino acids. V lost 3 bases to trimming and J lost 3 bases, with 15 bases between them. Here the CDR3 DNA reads TGTGCCACCAGCAGCGGGGAGCTCCGACTCTACGAGCAGTACTTC. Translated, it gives CATSSGELRLYEQYF.

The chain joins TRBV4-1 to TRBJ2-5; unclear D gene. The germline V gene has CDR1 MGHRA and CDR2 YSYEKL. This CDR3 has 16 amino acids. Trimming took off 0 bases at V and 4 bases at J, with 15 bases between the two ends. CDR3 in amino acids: CASSQEGQWGRETQYF. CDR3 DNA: TGCGCCAGCAGCCAAGAAGGTCAGTGGGGAAGAGAGACCCAGTACTTC.

The CDR3 reads CASRTQNTDTQYF. DNA of the CDR3: TGTGCCAGCCGGACACAAAACACAGATACGCAGTATTTT. The V gene is TRBV27, the J gene TRBJ2-3, with D perhaps TRBD1 (5 bases). From germline, CDR1 is MNHEY and CDR2 SMNVEV (reference sequence). Trimming cost V 8 bases and J 2 bases, with 11 bases left between them. The CDR3 is 13 residues long.

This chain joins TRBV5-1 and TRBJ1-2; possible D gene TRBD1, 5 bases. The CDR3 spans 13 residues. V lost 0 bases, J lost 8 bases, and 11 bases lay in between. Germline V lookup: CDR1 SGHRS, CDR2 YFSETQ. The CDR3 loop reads CASSLVGRRGYTF. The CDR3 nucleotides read TGCGCCAGCAGCTTGGTGGGACGCCGGGGCTACACCTTC.

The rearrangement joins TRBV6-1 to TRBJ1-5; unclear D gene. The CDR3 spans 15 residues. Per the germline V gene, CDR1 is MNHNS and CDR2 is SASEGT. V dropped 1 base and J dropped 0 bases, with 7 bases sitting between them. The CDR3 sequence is CASSEGGHSNQPQHF. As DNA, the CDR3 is TGTGCCAGCAGTGAAGGAGGGCATAGCAATCAGCCCCAGCATTTT.

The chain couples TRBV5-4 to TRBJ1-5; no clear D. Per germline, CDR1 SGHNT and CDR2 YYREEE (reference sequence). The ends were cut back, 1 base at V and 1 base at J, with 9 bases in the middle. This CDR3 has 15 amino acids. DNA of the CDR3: TGTGCCAGCAGCTTGAATGGTTTGAGCAATCAGCCCCAGCATTTT. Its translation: CASSLNGLSNQPQHF.

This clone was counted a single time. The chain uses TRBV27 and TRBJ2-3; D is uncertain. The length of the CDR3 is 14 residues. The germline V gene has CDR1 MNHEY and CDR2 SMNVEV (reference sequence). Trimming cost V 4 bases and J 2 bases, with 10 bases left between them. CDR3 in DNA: TGTGCCAGCAGTTCCAGCCTATCCACAGATACGCAGTATTTT. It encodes CASSSSLSTDTQYF.

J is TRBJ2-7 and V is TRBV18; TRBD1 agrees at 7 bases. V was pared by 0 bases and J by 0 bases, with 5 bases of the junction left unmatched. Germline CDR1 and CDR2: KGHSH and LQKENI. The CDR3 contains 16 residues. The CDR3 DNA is TGTGCCAGCTCACCACCCTTAGGGACAGCCTCCTACGAGCAGTACTTC. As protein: CASSPPLGTASYEQYF.

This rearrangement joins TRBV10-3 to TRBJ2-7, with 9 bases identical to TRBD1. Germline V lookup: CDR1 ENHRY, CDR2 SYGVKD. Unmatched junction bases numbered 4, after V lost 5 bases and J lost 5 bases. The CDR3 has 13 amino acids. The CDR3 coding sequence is TGTGCCATCAGTCGACAGGGGGACCACGAGCAGTACTTC. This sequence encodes CAISRQGDHEQYF.

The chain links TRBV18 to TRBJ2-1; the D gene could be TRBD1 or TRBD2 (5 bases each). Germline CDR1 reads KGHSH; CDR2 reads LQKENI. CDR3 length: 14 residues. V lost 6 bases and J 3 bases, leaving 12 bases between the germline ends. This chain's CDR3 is CASSPGPRYNEQFF. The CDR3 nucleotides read TGTGCCAGCTCCCCGGGACCTCGCTACAATGAGCAGTTCTTC.

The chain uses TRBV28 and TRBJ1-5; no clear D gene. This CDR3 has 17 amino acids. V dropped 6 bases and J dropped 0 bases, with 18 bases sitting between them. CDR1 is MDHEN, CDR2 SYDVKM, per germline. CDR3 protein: CASSLAGAGYSNQPQHF. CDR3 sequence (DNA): TGTGCCAGCAGCCTGGCTGGAGCCGGCTATAGCAATCAGCCCCAGCATTTT. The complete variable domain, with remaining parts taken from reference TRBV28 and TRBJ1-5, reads DVKVTQSSRYLVKRTGEKVFLECVQDMDHENMFWYRQDPGLGLRLIYFSYDVKMKEKGDIPEGYSVSREKKERFSLILESASTNQTSMYLCASSLAGAGYSNQPQHFGDGTRLSIL.

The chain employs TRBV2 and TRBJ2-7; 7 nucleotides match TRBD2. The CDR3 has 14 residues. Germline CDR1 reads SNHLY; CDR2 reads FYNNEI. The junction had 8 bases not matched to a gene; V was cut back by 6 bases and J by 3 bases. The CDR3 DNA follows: TGTGCCAGCAGAAGACTAGCAGGCTTCTACGAGCAGTACTTC. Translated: CASRRLAGFYEQYF.

The CDR3 region has the DNA TGTGCCAGCAGTCGCCGGGACAAGCAGTACTTC. This sequence encodes CASSRRDKQYF. The chain uses TRBV28 and TRBJ2-5; D is possibly TRBD1 (6 bases). V was clipped by 5 bases and J by 11 bases, with 12 bases between them. Germline-derived CDR1 and CDR2 are MDHEN and SYDVKM. The CDR3 covers 11 residues.

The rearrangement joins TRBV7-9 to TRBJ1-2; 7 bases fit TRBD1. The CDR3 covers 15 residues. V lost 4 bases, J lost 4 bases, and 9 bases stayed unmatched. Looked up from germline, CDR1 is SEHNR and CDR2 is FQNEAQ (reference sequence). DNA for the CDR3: TGTGCCAGCAGCTCCCCCGGACAGGAGGGCTATGGCTACACCTTC. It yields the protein CASSSPGQEGYGYTF.

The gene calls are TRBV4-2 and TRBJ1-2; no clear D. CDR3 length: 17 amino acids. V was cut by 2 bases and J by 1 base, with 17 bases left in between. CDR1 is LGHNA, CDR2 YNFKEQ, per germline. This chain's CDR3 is CASSQSLGGQLNYGYTF. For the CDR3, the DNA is TGTGCCAGCAGCCAATCCCTGGGAGGGCAGCTTAACTATGGCTACACCTTC.

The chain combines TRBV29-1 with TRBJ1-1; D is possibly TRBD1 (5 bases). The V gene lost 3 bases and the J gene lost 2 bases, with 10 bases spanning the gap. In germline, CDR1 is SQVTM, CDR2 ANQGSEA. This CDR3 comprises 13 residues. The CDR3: CSVEGELNTEAFF. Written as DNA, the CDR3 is TGCAGCGTTGAGGGGGAACTAAACACTGAAGCTTTCTTT. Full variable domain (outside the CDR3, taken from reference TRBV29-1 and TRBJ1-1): SAVISQKPSRDICQRGTSLTIQCQVDSQVTMMFWYRQQPGQSLTLIATANQGSEATYESGFVIDKFPISRPNLTFSTLTVSNMSPEDSSIYLCSVEGELNTEAFFGQGTRLTVV.

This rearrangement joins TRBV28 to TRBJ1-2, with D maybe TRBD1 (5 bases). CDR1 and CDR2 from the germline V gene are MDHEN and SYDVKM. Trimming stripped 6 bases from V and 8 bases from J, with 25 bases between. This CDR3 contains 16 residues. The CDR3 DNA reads TGTGCCAGCAGCGCGCGAGGGGTAGTAGGAGGACTGGGCTACACCTTC. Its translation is CASSARGVVGGLGYTF.

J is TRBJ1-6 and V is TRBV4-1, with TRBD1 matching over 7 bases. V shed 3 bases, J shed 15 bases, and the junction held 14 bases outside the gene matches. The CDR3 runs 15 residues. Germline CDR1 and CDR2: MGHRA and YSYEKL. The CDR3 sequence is CASSQGTAPNFILHF. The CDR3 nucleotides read TGCGCCAGCAGCCAGGGGACAGCCCCGAATTTTATCCTCCACTTT.

The CDR3 reads CASSSRSGTGVGEAFF. The CDR3 coding sequence is TGTGCCAGCAGCTCTAGATCGGGGACAGGGGTGGGTGAAGCTTTCTTT. The chain couples TRBV11-2 to TRBJ1-1; 10 bases agree with TRBD1. Per germline, CDR1 SGHAT and CDR2 FQNNGV. J was trimmed by 7 bases and V by 4 bases; bases with no gene match: 12. CDR3 length equals 16 residues.

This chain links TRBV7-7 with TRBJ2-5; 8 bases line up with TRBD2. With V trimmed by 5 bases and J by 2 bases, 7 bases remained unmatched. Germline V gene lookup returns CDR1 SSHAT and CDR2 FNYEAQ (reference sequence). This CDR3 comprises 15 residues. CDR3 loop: CASSPGGAWQETQYF. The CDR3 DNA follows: TGTGCCAGCAGCCCGGGGGGGGCTTGGCAAGAGACCCAGTACTTC.

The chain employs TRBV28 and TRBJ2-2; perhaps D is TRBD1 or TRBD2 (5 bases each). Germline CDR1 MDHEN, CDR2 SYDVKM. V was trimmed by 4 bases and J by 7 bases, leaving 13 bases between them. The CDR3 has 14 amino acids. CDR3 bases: TGTGCCAGCAGTTGGATGGGACGCATCGGGGAGCTGTTTTTT. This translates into CASSWMGRIGELFF. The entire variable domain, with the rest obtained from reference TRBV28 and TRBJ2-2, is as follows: DVKVTQSSRYLVKRTGEKVFLECVQDMDHENMFWYRQDPGLGLRLIYFSYDVKMKEKGDIPEGYSVSREKKERFSLILESASTNQTSMYLCASSWMGRIGELFFGEGSRLTVL.

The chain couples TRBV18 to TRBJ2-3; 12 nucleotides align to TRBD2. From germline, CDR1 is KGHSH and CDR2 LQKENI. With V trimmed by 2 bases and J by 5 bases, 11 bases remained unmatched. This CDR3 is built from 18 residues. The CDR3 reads CASSPASSGRALVDTQYF. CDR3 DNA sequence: TGTGCCAGCTCACCAGCTTCTAGCGGGAGGGCCCTCGTAGATACGCAGTATTTT.

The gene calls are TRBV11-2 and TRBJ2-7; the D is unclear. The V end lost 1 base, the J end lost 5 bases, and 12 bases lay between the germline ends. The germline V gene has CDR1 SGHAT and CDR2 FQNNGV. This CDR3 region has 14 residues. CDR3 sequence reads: CASSLVGPIHEQYF. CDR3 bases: TGTGCCAGCAGCTTAGTCGGCCCCATCCACGAGCAGTACTTC.

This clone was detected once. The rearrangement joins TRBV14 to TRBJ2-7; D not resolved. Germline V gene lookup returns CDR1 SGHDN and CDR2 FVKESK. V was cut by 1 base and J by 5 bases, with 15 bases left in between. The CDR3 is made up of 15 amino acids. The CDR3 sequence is CASSQAGLMSHEQYF. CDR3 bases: TGTGCCAGCAGCCAAGCTGGCCTCATGAGCCACGAGCAGTACTTC.

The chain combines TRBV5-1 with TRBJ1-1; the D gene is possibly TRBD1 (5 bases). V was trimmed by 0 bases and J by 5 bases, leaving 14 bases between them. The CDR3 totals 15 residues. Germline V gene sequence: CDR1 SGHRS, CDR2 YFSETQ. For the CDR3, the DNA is TGCGCCAGCAGCTTGGAAACGGGGGTGGGTACTGAAGCTTTCTTT. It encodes CASSLETGVGTEAFF.

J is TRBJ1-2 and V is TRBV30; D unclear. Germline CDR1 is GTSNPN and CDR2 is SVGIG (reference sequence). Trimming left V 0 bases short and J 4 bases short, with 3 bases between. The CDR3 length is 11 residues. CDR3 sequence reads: CAWSVPYGYTF. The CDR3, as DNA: TGTGCCTGGAGTGTTCCCTATGGCTACACCTTC.

In DNA, the CDR3 is TGTGCCAGCAGTTCAACACTTGGGACTCCCTACGAGCAGTACTTC. Encoded protein: CASSSTLGTPYEQYF. The genes are TRBV28 and TRBJ2-7; possibly TRBD2 for D (6 bases). The CDR3 is made up of 15 amino acids. Germline values: CDR1 MDHEN, CDR2 SYDVKM. V was shortened by 4 bases and J by 2 bases, with 15 bases between the two germline ends.

The CDR3 DNA reads as TGTGCCAGCTCACCGGAAAGCAGAGCCTCCTATGGCTACACCTTC. This gives the protein CASSPESRASYGYTF. The chain carries TRBV18 and TRBJ1-2; D unresolved. The germline gives CDR1 KGHSH, CDR2 LQKENI. This CDR3 has 15 amino acids. V dropped 3 bases and J dropped 4 bases, with 15 bases sitting between them. Together with reference TRBV18 and TRBJ1-2, the CDR3 gives the full variable domain: NAGVMQNPRHLVRRRGQEARLRCSPMKGHSHVYWYRQLPEEGLKFMVYLQKENIIDESGMPKERFSAEFPKEGPSILRIQQVVRGDSAAYFCASSPESRASYGYTFGSGTRLTVV.

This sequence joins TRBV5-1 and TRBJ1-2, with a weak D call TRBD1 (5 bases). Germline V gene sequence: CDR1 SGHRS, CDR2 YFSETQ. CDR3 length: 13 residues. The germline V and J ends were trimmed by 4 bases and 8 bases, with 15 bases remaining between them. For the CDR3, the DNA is TGCGCCAGCAGCCTCCGGGGCGAGGGGGGCTACACCTTC. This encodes CASSLRGEGGYTF.

The CDR3 region is CASSPERVGNIQYF. The CDR3 region has the DNA TGTGCCAGCAGCCCGGAAAGGGTTGGGAACATTCAGTACTTC. The V call is TRBV7-9, the J call TRBJ2-4, with D hard to call. V gave up 5 bases and J gave up 7 bases, with 15 bases separating them. CDR1 is SEHNR, CDR2 FQNEAQ, per germline (reference sequence). There are 14 residues in the CDR3.

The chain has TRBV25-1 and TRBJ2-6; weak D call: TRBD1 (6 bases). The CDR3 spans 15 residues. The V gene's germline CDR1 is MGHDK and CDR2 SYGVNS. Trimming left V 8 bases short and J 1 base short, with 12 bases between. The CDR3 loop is CASGQGSSGANVLTF. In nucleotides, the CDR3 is TGTGCCAGCGGGCAGGGGTCGTCTGGGGCCAACGTCCTGACTTTC.

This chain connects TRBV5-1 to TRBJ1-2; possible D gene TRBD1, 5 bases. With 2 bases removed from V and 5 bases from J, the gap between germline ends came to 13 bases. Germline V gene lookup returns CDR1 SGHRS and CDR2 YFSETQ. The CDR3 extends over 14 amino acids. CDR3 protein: CASSFAGGGYGYTF. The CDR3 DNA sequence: TGCGCCAGCAGCTTCGCGGGGGGAGGTTATGGCTACACCTTC.